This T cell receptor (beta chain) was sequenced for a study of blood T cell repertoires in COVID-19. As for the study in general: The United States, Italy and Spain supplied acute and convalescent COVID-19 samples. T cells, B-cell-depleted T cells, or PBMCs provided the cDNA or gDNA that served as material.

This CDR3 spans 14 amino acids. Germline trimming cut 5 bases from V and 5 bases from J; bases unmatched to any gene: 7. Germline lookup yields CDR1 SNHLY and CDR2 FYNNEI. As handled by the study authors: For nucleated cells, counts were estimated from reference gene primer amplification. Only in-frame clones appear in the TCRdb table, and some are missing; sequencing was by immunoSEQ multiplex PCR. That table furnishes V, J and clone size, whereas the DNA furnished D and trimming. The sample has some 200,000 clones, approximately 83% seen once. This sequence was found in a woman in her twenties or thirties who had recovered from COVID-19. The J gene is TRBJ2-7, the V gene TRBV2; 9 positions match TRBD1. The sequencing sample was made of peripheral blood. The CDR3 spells CASSKGTGWHEQYF. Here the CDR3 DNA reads TGTGCCAGCAGTAAAGGGACAGGGTGGCACGAGCAGTACTTC.